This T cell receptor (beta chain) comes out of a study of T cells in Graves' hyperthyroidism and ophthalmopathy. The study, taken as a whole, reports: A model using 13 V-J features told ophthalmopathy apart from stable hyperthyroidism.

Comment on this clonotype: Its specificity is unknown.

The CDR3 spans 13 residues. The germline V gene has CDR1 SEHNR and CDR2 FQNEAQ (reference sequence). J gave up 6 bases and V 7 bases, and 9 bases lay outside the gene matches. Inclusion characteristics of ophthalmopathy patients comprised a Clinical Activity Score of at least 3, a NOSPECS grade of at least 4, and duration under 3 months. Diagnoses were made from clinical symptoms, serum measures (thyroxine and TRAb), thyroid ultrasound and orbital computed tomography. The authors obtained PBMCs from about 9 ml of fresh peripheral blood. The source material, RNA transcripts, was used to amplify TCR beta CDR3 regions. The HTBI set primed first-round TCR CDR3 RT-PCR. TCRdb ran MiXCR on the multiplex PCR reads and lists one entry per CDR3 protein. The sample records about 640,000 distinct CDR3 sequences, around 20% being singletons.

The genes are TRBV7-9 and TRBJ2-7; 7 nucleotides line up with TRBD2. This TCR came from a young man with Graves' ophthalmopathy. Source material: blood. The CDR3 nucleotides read TGTGCCAGCATGGGGCGGGAGCTAGGCGAGCAGTACTTC. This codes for CASMGRELGEQYF.